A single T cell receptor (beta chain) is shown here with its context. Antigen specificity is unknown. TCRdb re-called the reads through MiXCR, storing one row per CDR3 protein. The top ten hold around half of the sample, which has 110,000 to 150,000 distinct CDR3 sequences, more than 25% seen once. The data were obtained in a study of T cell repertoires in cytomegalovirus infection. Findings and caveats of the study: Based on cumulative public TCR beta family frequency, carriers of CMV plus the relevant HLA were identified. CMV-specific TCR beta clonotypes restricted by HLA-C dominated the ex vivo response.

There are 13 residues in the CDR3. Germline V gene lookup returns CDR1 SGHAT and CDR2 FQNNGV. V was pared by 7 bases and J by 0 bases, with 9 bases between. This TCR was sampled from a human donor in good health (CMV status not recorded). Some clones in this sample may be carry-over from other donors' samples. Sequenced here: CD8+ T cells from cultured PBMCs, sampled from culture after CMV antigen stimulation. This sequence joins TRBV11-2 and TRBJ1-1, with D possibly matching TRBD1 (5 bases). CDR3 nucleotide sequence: TGTGCCAGCACGGGGCAGATGAACACTGAAGCTTTCTTT. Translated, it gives CASTGQMNTEAFF.